The 30 T cell receptor beta chains presented below share a single source sample, sequenced in a study of blood T cell repertoires in COVID-19. Only in-frame clones appear in the TCRdb table, and some are missing; sequencing was by immunoSEQ multiplex PCR. Of about 240,000 clones listed, approximately 83% are singletons. Sequencing was performed on peripheral blood. The source is a man aged 30 to 39 who had recovered from COVID-19.

The V gene is TRBV28, the J gene TRBJ1-1, with a tentative D call TRBD1 (5 bases). Germline CDR1 MDHEN, CDR2 SYDVKM. This CDR3 comprises 14 residues. V gave up 3 bases and J gave up 1 base, with 9 bases separating them. CDR3 loop: CASSFDRRNTEAFF. The CDR3 nucleotides are TGTGCCAGCAGTTTTGACAGAAGGAACACTGAAGCTTTCTTT. The complete variable domain, with remaining parts taken from reference TRBV28 and TRBJ1-1, reads DVKVTQSSRYLVKRTGEKVFLECVQDMDHENMFWYRQDPGLGLRLIYFSYDVKMKEKGDIPEGYSVSREKKERFSLILESASTNQTSMYLCASSFDRRNTEAFFGQGTRLTVV.

V is TRBV5-1 and J is TRBJ2-5; D perhaps matches TRBD1 (5 bases). The CDR3 runs to 13 residues. Germline assignment: CDR1 SGHRS and CDR2 YFSETQ. Trimming pared 7 bases from V and 5 bases from J, leaving 15 bases between. The CDR3 region is CASFEIRGETQYF. The CDR3 DNA reads as TGCGCCAGCTTCGAGATAAGGGGCGAGACCCAGTACTTC.

The V and J genes are TRBV2 and TRBJ1-1; 8 bases align to TRBD1. The trim removed 4 bases at V and 1 base at J, leaving 8 bases unmatched. This CDR3 region has 16 residues. Germline V gene data show CDR1 as SNHLY and CDR2 as FYNNEI. The chain's CDR3 is CASSASGGVPNTEAFF. The DNA for the CDR3 is TGTGCCAGCAGTGCGTCAGGGGGCGTACCGAACACTGAAGCTTTCTTT.

The genes are TRBV7-2 and TRBJ2-1, with TRBD2 identical over 11 bases. The V gene's germline CDR1 is SGHTA and CDR2 FQGNSA. This CDR3 spans 15 amino acids. The J segment lost 4 bases and the V segment lost 6 bases, leaving 5 bases of the junction unmatched. The chain's CDR3 is CASRVTSGEYNEQFF. CDR3 sequence (DNA): TGTGCCAGCAGGGTGACTAGCGGGGAATACAATGAGCAGTTCTTC.

In its sample, this clone was seen a few times. The gene calls are TRBV15 and TRBJ1-6; D is perhaps TRBD1 (5 bases). The CDR3 spans 14 residues. Germline V gene lookup returns CDR1 LNHNV and CDR2 YYDKDF (reference sequence). The ends were cut back, 1 base at V and 7 bases at J, with 8 bases in the middle. In nucleotides, the CDR3 is TGTGCCACCAGCAGAGGCCAGGGCAATTCACCCCTCCACTTT. Protein product: CATSRGQGNSPLHF.

The genes are TRBV5-1 and TRBJ2-6, with D hard to call. V dropped 0 bases and J dropped 0 bases, with 10 bases sitting between them. CDR1 and CDR2 (germline): SGHRS, YFSETQ. The CDR3 extends over 17 amino acids. The CDR3 coding sequence is TGCGCCAGCAGCTTGGGGGTCGGAGCCTCTGGGGCCAACGTCCTGACTTTC. Its translation is CASSLGVGASGANVLTF.

In this sample, this clone turned up a few times. The chain combines TRBV11-2 with TRBJ1-1, with 7 bases aligning to TRBD1. The V gene's germline CDR1 is SGHAT and CDR2 FQNNGV. The V gene end was trimmed by 2 bases and the J gene end by 0 bases; junction bases not matched to a gene: 9. The CDR3 consists of 17 residues. DNA of the CDR3: TGTGCCAGCAGCTTAAACAGGGGCGGCTCATTGAACACTGAAGCTTTCTTT. Its protein product is CASSLNRGGSLNTEAFF.

The chain employs TRBV12-3 or TRBV12-4 and TRBJ1-6; D is uncertain. This CDR3 has 13 residues. CDR3 protein: CLWGVSYNSPLHF. CDR3 nucleotides: TGTCTTTGGGGAGTCTCCTATAATTCACCCCTCCACTTT.

This clone has only a few counts. The J gene is TRBJ1-2, the V gene TRBV5-1, with 7 bases that match TRBD1. The CDR3 contains 14 residues. V lost 0 bases, J lost 3 bases, and 2 bases stayed unmatched. The germline gives CDR1 SGHRS, CDR2 YFSETQ. CDR3 bases: TGCGCCAGCAGCTTGGAAACAGGGGACTATGGCTACACCTTC. This translates into CASSLETGDYGYTF.

The V call is TRBV6-5, the J call TRBJ2-7; D not resolved. V was trimmed by 6 bases and J by 4 bases, leaving 13 bases between them. The germline V gene encodes CDR1 MNHEY and CDR2 SVGAGI. There are 13 residues in the CDR3. The CDR3: CASREAVLYEQYF. The CDR3 region has the DNA TGTGCCAGCAGAGAGGCGGTACTTTACGAGCAGTACTTC.

The chain couples TRBV18 to TRBJ2-1; perhaps TRBD2 as D (5 bases). CDR1 is KGHSH, CDR2 LQKENI, per germline. Trimming removed 10 bases at V and 9 bases at J, with 19 bases between. The CDR3 covers 13 residues. The CDR3 loop reads CATSEDPRAEQFF. For the CDR3, the DNA is TGTGCCACTTCGGAGGACCCTCGTGCTGAGCAGTTCTTC.

Here the CDR3 DNA reads TGTGCCAGCAGTAGGGACAGATCCACAGATACGCAGTATTTT. It translates to CASSRDRSTDTQYF. V and J are TRBV2 and TRBJ2-3; TRBD1 matches at 7 bases. V lost 5 bases, J lost 2 bases, and 4 bases stayed unmatched. Germline loops: CDR1 SNHLY, CDR2 FYNNEI. The CDR3 is made up of 14 amino acids.

The V call is TRBV29-1, the J call TRBJ2-7; no clear D gene. Germline assignment: CDR1 SQVTM and CDR2 ANQGSEA. This CDR3 is 11 amino acids long. Trimming stripped 3 bases from V and 6 bases from J, with 9 bases between. The DNA for the CDR3 is TGCAGCGTTGAGGCCCTCAGCGAGCAGTACTTC. Amino acids: CSVEALSEQYF.

The chain is built from TRBV6-5 and TRBJ1-5, with D maybe TRBD1 (6 bases). The CDR3 sequence is 14 residues long. CDR1 MNHEY and CDR2 SVGAGI come from the germline V gene. V lost 5 bases to trimming and J lost 5 bases, with 13 bases between them. CDR3 sequence: CASSLGGGDQPQHF. CDR3 in DNA: TGTGCCAGCAGTCTAGGGGGGGGTGATCAGCCCCAGCATTTT.

The rearrangement uses TRBV19 and TRBJ2-1; tentative D call: TRBD2 (7 bases). Between the trimmed V and J ends, which lost 8 bases and 10 bases, there was a span of 15 bases. The germline CDR1 and CDR2 sequences are LNHDA and SQIVND (reference sequence). This CDR3 region has 12 residues. In DNA, the CDR3 is TGTGCCAGTGGGGGCGGGGGCGGCGAGCAGTTCTTC. Translating gives CASGGGGGEQFF. Variable domain in full (rest from reference TRBV19 and TRBJ2-1): DGGITQSPKYLFRKEGQNVTLSCEQNLNHDAMYWYRQDPGQGLRLIYYSQIVNDFQKGDIAEGYSVSREKKESFPLTVTSAQKNPTAFYLCASGGGGGEQFFGPGTRLTVL.

The J gene is TRBJ2-1, the V gene TRBV11-2, with TRBD2 matching 10 bases. J gave up 1 base and V 5 bases, and 2 bases lay outside the gene matches. The CDR3 totals 15 residues. From germline, CDR1 is SGHAT and CDR2 FQNNGV. DNA of the CDR3: TGTGCCAGCAGCGCGACTAGCGGGTCCTACAATGAGCAGTTCTTC. Translation gives CASSATSGSYNEQFF. The variable domain in full, with the rest retrieved from reference TRBV11-2 and TRBJ2-1, is EAGVAQSPRYKIIEKRQSVAFWCNPISGHATLYWYQQILGQGPKLLIQFQNNGVVDDSQLPKDRFSAERLKGVDSTLKIQPAKLEDSAVYLCASSATSGSYNEQFFGPGTRLTVL.

This chain connects TRBV7-8 to TRBJ1-1; 7 bases agree with TRBD1. This CDR3 region has 11 residues. V gave up 3 bases and J gave up 11 bases; unmatched junction bases: 3. Germline V gene data show CDR1 as SGHVS and CDR2 as FQNEAQ. The CDR3 region has the DNA TGTGCCAGCAGCTTGGAGGGGGCGGCTTTCTTT. Amino acid sequence: CASSLEGAAFF.

The chain is built from TRBV5-5 and TRBJ1-4, with 8 nucleotides matching TRBD1. Trimming removed 1 base from V and 5 bases from J; junction bases left unmatched: 4. From germline, CDR1 is SGHKS and CDR2 YYEKEE (reference sequence). There are 15 residues in the CDR3. The CDR3 sequence is CASSLYRQGNEKLFF. CDR3 DNA: TGTGCCAGCAGCTTGTATCGACAGGGGAATGAAAAACTGTTTTTT. Drawing the rest from reference TRBV5-5 and TRBJ1-4, the complete variable domain is DAGVTQSPTHLIKTRGQQVTLRCSPISGHKSVSWYQQVLGQGPQFIFQYYEKEERGRGNFPDRFSARQFPNYSSELNVNALLLGDSALYLCASSLYRQGNEKLFFGSGTQLSVL.

A few counts support this clone. The genes are TRBV7-9 and TRBJ1-1, with unresolved D. The CDR3 length is 12 residues. Germline values: CDR1 SEHNR, CDR2 FQNEAQ (reference sequence). With 2 bases removed from V and 7 bases from J, the gap between germline ends came to 8 bases. The CDR3 DNA reads TGTGCCAGCAGCTTAACGGGGATTGAAGCTTTCTTT. It specifies CASSLTGIEAFF.

This rearrangement joins TRBV18 to TRBJ2-7; TRBD2 might be the D (6 bases). This CDR3 is 12 amino acids long. Germline values: CDR1 KGHSH, CDR2 LQKENI. The V end was cut by 4 bases, the J end by 6 bases, with 10 bases between. The CDR3 spells CASSRGTGEQYV. In nucleotides, the CDR3 is TGTGCCAGCTCACGCGGGACGGGCGAGCAGTACGTC.

This chain links TRBV5-1 with TRBJ2-3; D perhaps matches TRBD2 (5 bases). Trimming removed 0 bases at V and 0 bases at J, with 8 bases between. The germline V gene encodes CDR1 SGHRS and CDR2 YFSETQ. CDR3 size: 15 residues. The CDR3 bases are TGCGCCAGCAGCTTGGCTCCGGGGAGCACAGATACGCAGTATTTT. It translates to CASSLAPGSTDTQYF.

The chain combines TRBV7-3 with TRBJ2-3; D gene uncertain. Germline CDR1 SGHTA, CDR2 FQGTGA. This CDR3 spans 12 amino acids. V was pared by 4 bases and J by 4 bases, with 6 bases between. CDR3 DNA sequence: TGTGCCAGCAGCTATGCGTCAGATACGCAGTATTTT. It translates to CASSYASDTQYF.

The chain has TRBV10-3 and TRBJ1-1; 7 bases fit TRBD1. The germline CDR1 and CDR2 sequences are ENHRY and SYGVKD. The CDR3 length is 13 residues. J was trimmed by 7 bases and V by 6 bases; bases with no gene match: 8. CDR3 sequence reads: CAIRDRTMDEAFF. The CDR3 nucleotides are TGTGCCATCAGGGACAGGACGATGGATGAAGCTTTCTTT.

This chain connects TRBV28 to TRBJ1-1; perhaps TRBD1 as D (5 bases). CDR1 and CDR2 from the germline V gene are MDHEN and SYDVKM. Trimming took 8 bases from V and 2 from J, leaving 12 bases between them. CDR3 size: 13 residues. The DNA of the CDR3 is TGTGCCAGCCAACCGGGGGTTAACACTGAAGCTTTCTTT. As protein: CASQPGVNTEAFF.

The chain is built from TRBV6-5 and TRBJ2-1; 9 bases are a match to TRBD2. The CDR3 consists of 12 residues. CDR1 is MNHEY, CDR2 SVGAGI, per germline. Unmatched junction bases numbered 2, after V lost 7 bases and J lost 7 bases. The CDR3 loop is CASNSGGNEQFF. Here the CDR3 DNA reads TGTGCCAGCAATAGCGGGGGTAATGAGCAGTTCTTC.

This clone was seen only once. This chain uses TRBV9 with TRBJ1-2, with D hard to call. Germline V CDR1 and CDR2: SGDLS, YYNGEE. Trimming pared 6 bases from V and 5 bases from J, leaving 23 bases between. This CDR3 spans 16 amino acids. CDR3 bases: TGTGCCAGCACCAAACGTAGTATTCAGAACGGGTATGGCTACACCTTC. This translates into CASTKRSIQNGYGYTF.

The rearrangement links TRBV19 to TRBJ1-4; D not certain. CDR3 size: 15 residues. The germline gives CDR1 LNHDA, CDR2 SQIVND (reference sequence). The V and J ends lost 9 bases and 8 bases respectively, with 22 bases between them. CDR3 DNA: TGTGCCAGCTCTTATTCGTGGTCCCGGGTGGAAAAACTGTTTTTT. Amino acids: CASSYSWSRVEKLFF.

This chain links TRBV5-1 with TRBJ2-5, with a weak D call TRBD1 (6 bases). Trimming left V 2 bases short and J 1 base short, with 12 bases between. Per the germline V gene, CDR1 is SGHRS and CDR2 is YFSETQ. There are 15 residues in the CDR3. The CDR3 sequence: CASSLGQGIQETQYF. CDR3 DNA: TGCGCCAGCAGCTTAGGGCAGGGGATCCAAGAGACCCAGTACTTC.

This CDR3 is CASSHDRNYGYTF. The CDR3 region has the DNA TGTGCCAGCAGCCATGACAGAAACTATGGCTACACCTTC. This sequence joins TRBV7-3 and TRBJ1-2, with D tentatively TRBD1 (5 bases). Germline loops: CDR1 SGHTA, CDR2 FQGTGA. CDR3 size: 13 residues. V dropped 5 bases and J dropped 2 bases, with 9 bases sitting between them. The full variable domain, with the rest looked up from reference TRBV7-3 and TRBJ1-2, is GAGVSQTPSNKVTEKGKYVELRCDPISGHTALYWYRQSLGQGPEFLIYFQGTGAADDSGLPNDRFFAVRPEGSVSTLKIQRTERGDSAVYLCASSHDRNYGYTFGSGTRLTVV.

On this clone itself: The junction departs from the called germline gene at one end, perhaps through a read error. Other DNA sequences from this sample encode an identical CDR3 as well. V usage is TRBV7-3 and J usage is TRBJ2-1; D may be TRBD1 (6 bases). This CDR3 has 15 residues. Germline V CDR1 and CDR2: SGHTA, FQGTGA. The CDR3 region is CASSPQSGARNEQFF. In nucleotides, the CDR3 is TGTGCTAGCAGCCCCCAATCAGGGGCTAGGAATGAGCAGTTCTTC.